The entry below describes one T cell receptor beta chain. Its specificity is unknown. CD45RO-negative, CCR7-selected cells formed the naive CD8 fraction, which excluded terminally differentiated effector memory CD45RA+ cells. This entry is derived from a study of shared clonotypes between healthy human individuals. About the study: Three plates were used per donor for CD4 naive, three for CD4 memory, two for CD8 naive and one for CD8 memory. Study-wide results and caveats: The naive CD4 repertoires of a handful of donors were compared, and around 4.9% of clonotypes were shared.

The assay used deep level. The repertoire was sequenced with immunoSEQ multiplex PCR; TCRdb's copy has only in-frame clones and lacks some. Of roughly 2,000,000 clones in the sample, 93% are singletons; the top ten hold about 1.6%. The clonotype comes from a man younger than 30 in good health. Some clones in this sample may be carry-over from other donors' samples. The sequencing input was naive CD8+ T cells from PBMCs.

The CDR3 DNA reads as TGTGCCAGCAGCGCAAACCTAGATTACGCGGGAGGCAGTCAAGAGACCCAGTACTTC. It encodes CASSANLDYAGGSQETQYF. The chain couples TRBV9 to TRBJ2-5; 8 positions agree with TRBD2. Germline loops: CDR1 SGDLS, CDR2 YYNGEE. J gave up 2 bases and V 3 bases, and 18 bases lay outside the gene matches. The CDR3 extends over 19 amino acids.